This is a list of T cell receptor beta chains from one sample in a study of T cell changes during pregnancy in multiple sclerosis. TCRdb's copy holds only in-frame clones and misses some; the assay was immunoSEQ multiplex PCR. The sample contains fewer than 15,000 clones, roughly 86% of which appear only once. The specimen comprised CD8+ T cells from peripheral blood mononuclear cells, sampled in the first trimester of pregnancy. The receptors originated from a female donor with multiple sclerosis, enrolled in a pregnancy study. Each CDR3 is given with its conserved first and last residue. The D gene is left open where the match is weak. Size is stated for part of the rows, as once, few or many counts, or as a class when the clone is expanded.

V	size	J	D	DNA	CDR3
TRBV2	.	TRBJ2-7	.	TGTGCCAGCAGTGCAGGGGATATTATCCTCTACGAGCAGTACTTC	CASSAGDIILYEQYF
TRBV19	.	TRBJ2-5	TRBD1	TGTGCCAGTAGTCAAACCAGGGGGTGGGAGACCCAGTACTTC	CASSQTRGWETQYF
TRBV9	.	TRBJ2-1	TRBD2	TGTGCCAGCAGCGTAGATGCGGGGGTCCACAATGAGCAGTTCTTC	CASSVDAGVHNEQFF
TRBV30	.	TRBJ2-5	.	TGTGCCTGGAGCATAGGGGTTCGGGAGACCCAGTACTTC	CAWSIGVRETQYF
TRBV27	.	TRBJ1-6	.	TGTGCCAGCGGTACAGGAGCTCATTCACCCCTCCACTTT	CASGTGAHSPLHF
TRBV4-3	.	TRBJ1-2	TRBD1	TGCGCCAGCAGCCAAGATCTGGAGACAGGGGAGGATGGCTACACCTTC	CASSQDLETGEDGYTF
TRBV7-9	.	TRBJ2-2	TRBD1	TGTGCCAGCAGCTTGAACAGGGGGTTCACCGGGGAGCTGTTTTTT	CASSLNRGFTGELFF
TRBV19	once	TRBJ2-1	TRBD1	TGTGCCAGTAGTATCCGGGACAGGCCCCGTGGGGAGCAGTTCTTC	CASSIRDRPRGEQFF
TRBV18	.	TRBJ2-7	.	TGTGCCAGCTCATCTCCTAGCGTCTCCTACGAGCAGTACTTC	CASSSPSVSYEQYF
TRBV27	once	TRBJ1-5	.	TGTGCCAGCAGTTTAATCCCAGGGAGCAATCAGCCCCAGCATTTT	CASSLIPGSNQPQHF
TRBV6-4	.	TRBJ2-2	.	TGTGCCAGTTCACCGGGTCCCGAAGACACCGGGGAGCTGTTTTTT	CASSPGPEDTGELFF